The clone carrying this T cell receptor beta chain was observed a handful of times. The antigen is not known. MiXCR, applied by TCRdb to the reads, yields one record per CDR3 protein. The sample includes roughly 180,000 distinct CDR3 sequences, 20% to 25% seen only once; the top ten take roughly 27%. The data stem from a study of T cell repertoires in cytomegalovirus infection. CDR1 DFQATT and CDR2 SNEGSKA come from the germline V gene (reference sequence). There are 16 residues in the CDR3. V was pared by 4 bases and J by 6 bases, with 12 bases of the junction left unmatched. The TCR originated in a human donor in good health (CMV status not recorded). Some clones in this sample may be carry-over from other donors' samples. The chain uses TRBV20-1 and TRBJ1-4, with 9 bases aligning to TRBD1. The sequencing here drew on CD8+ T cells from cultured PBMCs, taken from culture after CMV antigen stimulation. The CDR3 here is CSAIISGQGRHEKLFF. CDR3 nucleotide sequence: TGCAGTGCTATCATTTCGGGACAGGGTCGACATGAAAAACTGTTTTTT.